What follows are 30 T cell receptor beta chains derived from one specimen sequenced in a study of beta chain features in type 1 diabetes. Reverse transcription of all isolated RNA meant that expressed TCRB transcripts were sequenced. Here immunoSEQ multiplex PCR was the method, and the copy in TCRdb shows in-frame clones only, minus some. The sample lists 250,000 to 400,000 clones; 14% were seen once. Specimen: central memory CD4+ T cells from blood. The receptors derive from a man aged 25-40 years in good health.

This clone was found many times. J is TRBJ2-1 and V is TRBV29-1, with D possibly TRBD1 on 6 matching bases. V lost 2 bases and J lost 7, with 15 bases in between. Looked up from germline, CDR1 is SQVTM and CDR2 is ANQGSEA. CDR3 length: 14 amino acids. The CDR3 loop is CSVEFEAGVNEQFF. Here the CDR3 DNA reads TGCAGCGTTGAATTCGAGGCAGGGGTTAATGAGCAGTTCTTC.

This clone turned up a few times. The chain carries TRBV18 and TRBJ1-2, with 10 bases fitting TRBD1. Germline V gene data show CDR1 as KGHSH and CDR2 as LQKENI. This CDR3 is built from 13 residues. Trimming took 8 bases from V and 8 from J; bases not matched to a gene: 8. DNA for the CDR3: TGTGCCAGCACCATTCGGGACAGGGGCGGCTACACCTTC. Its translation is CASTIRDRGGYTF.

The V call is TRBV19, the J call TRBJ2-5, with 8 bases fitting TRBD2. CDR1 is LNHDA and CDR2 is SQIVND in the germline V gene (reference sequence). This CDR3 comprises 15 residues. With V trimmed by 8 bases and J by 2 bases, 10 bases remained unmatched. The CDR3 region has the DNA TGTGCCAGTCCGGGGGGGTCTGACGGACAAGAGACCCAGTACTTC. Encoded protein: CASPGGSDGQETQYF.

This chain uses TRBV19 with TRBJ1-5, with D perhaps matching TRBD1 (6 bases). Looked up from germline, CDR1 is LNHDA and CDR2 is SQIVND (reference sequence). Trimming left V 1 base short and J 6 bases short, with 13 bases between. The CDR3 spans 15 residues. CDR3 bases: TGTGCCAGTAGTATAGGAGGGGGTCGAGGTCAGCCCCAGCATTTT. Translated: CASSIGGGRGQPQHF.

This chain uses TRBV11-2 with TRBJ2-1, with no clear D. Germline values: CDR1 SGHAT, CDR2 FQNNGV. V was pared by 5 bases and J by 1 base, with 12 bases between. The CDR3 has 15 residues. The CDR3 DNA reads TGTGCCAGCAGCCCCGGGTTTGTTTCCTACAATGAGCAGTTCTTC. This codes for CASSPGFVSYNEQFF.

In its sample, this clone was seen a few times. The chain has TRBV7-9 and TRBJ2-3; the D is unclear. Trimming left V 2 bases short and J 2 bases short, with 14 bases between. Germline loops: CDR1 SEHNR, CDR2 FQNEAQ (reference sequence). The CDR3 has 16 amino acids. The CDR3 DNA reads TGTGCCAGCAGCTTACCGCCGCAGAAATTCACAGATACGCAGTATTTT. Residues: CASSLPPQKFTDTQYF. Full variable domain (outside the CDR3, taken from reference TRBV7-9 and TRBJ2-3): DTGVSQNPRHKITKRGQNVTFRCDPISEHNRLYWYRQTLGQGPEFLTYFQNEAQLEKSRLLSDRFSAERPKGSFSTLEIQRTEQGDSAMYLCASSLPPQKFTDTQYFGPGTRLTVL.

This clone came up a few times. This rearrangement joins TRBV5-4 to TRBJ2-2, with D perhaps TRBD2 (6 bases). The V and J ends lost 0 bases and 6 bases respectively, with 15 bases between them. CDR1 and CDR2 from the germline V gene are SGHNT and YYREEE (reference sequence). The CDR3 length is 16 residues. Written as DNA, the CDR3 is TGTGCCAGCAGCTTGGGCTCCCCGCGGGATGCCGGGGAGCTGTTTTTT. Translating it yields CASSLGSPRDAGELFF.

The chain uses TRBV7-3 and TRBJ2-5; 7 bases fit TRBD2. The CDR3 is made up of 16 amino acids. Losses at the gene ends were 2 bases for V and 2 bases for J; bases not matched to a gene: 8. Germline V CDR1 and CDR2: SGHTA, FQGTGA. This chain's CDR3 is CASSLGGVRGQETQYF. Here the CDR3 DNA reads TGTGCCAGCAGCTTAGGCGGTGTGCGGGGGCAAGAGACCCAGTACTTC.

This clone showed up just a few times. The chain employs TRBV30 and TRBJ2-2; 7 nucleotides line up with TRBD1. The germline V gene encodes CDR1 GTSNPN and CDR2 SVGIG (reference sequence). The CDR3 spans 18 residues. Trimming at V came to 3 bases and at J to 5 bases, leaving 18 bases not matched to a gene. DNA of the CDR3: TGTGCCTGGAGATCAGGAGTATTGAGGGGGCAGATGACCGGGGAGCTGTTTTTT. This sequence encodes CAWRSGVLRGQMTGELFF. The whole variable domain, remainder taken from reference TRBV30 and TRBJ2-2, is SQTIHQWPATLVQPVGSPLSLECTVEGTSNPNLYWYRQAAGRGLQLLFYSVGIGQISSEVPQNLSASRPQDRQFILSSKKLLLSDSGFYLCAWRSGVLRGQMTGELFFGEGSRLTVL.

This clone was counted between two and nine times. This CDR3 is CASSLRQGYANEKLFF. CDR3 nucleotide sequence: TGTGCCAGCAGCCTGCGACAGGGATACGCGAATGAAAAACTGTTTTTT. The chain joins TRBV7-9 to TRBJ1-4; 7 bases line up with TRBD1. Germline V gene sequence: CDR1 SEHNR, CDR2 FQNEAQ (reference sequence). The J segment lost 5 bases and the V segment lost 5 bases, leaving 11 bases of the junction unmatched. This CDR3 has 16 amino acids.

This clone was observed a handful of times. The CDR3 DNA reads TGCGCCAGCACAAATCCTAGCACAGATACGCAGTATTTT. Translating gives CASTNPSTDTQYF. The V and J genes are TRBV5-1 and TRBJ2-3, with D hard to call. CDR3 length: 13 amino acids. CDR1 SGHRS and CDR2 YFSETQ come from the germline V gene. Trimming pared 6 bases from V and 0 bases from J, leaving 8 bases between.

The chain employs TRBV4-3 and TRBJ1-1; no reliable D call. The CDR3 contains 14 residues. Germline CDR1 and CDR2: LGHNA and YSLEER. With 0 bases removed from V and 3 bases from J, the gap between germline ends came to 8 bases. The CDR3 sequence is CASSQEFTDTEAFF. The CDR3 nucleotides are TGCGCCAGCAGCCAAGAGTTTACAGACACTGAAGCTTTCTTT.

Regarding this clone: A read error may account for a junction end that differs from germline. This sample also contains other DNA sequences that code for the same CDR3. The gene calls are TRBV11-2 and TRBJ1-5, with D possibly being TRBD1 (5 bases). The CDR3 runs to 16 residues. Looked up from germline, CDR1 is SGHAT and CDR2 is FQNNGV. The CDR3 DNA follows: TGCGCCAGCAGCTTTGCCCCAACAGGTAGCAATCAGCCCCAGCATTTT. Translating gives CASSFAPTGSNQPQHF.

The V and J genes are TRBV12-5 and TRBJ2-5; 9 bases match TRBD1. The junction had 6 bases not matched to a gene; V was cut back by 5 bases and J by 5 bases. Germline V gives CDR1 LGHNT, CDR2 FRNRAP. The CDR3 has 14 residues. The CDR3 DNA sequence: TGTGCTAGTGGTCCACAGGGGGCGTGGGAGACCCAGTACTTC. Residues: CASGPQGAWETQYF.

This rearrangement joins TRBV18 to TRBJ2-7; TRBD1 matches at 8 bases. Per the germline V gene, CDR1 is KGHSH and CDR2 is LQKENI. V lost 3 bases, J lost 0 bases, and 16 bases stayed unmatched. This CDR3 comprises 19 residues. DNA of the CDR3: TGTGCCAGCTCACCTCGGACAGGGTCGACTTCGCGAAGCTCCTACGAGCAGTACGTC. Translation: CASSPRTGSTSRSSYEQYV.

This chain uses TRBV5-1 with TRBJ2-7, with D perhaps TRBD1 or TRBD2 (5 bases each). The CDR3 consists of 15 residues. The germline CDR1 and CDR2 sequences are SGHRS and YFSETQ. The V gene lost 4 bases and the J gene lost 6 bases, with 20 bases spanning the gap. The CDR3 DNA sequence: TGCGCCAGCAGCCTAGAGACCGGGACGCAAAGCGAGCAGTACTTC. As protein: CASSLETGTQSEQYF. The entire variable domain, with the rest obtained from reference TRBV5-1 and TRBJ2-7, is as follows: KAGVTQTPRYLIKTRGQQVTLSCSPISGHRSVSWYQQTPGQGLQFLFEYFSETQRNKGNFPGRFSGRQFSNSRSEMNVSTLELGDSALYLCASSLETGTQSEQYFGPGTRLTVT.

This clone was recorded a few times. CDR3 amino acids: CASSPLSGNQPQHF. Here the CDR3 DNA reads TGTGCCAGCAGCCCTCTGTCGGGAAATCAGCCCCAGCATTTT. J is TRBJ1-5 and V is TRBV7-9, with D uncertain. The ends were cut back, 5 bases at V and 4 bases at J, with 12 bases in the middle. The CDR3 is 14 residues long. CDR1 and CDR2 from the germline V gene are SEHNR and FQNEAQ (reference sequence). Supplemented by reference TRBV7-9 and TRBJ1-5, the full variable domain reads DTGVSQNPRHKITKRGQNVTFRCDPISEHNRLYWYRQTLGQGPEFLTYFQNEAQLEKSRLLSDRFSAERPKGSFSTLEIQRTEQGDSAMYLCASSPLSGNQPQHFGDGTRLSIL.

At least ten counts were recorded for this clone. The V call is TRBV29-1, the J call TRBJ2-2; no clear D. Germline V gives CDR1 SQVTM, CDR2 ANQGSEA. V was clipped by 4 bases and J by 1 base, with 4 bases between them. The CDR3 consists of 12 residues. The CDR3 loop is CSVGGNTGELFF. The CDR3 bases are TGCAGCGTTGGCGGGAACACCGGGGAGCTGTTTTTT.

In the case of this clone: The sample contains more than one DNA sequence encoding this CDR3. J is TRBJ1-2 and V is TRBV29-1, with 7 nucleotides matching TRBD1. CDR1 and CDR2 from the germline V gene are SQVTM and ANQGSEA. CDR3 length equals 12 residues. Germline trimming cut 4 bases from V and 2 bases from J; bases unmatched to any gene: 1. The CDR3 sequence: CSVGGQNYGYTF. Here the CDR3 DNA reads TGCAGCGTTGGGGGACAGAACTATGGCTACACCTTC. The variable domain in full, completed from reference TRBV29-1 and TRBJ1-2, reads SAVISQKPSRDICQRGTSLTIQCQVDSQVTMMFWYRQQPGQSLTLIATANQGSEATYESGFVIDKFPISRPNLTFSTLTVSNMSPEDSSIYLCSVGGQNYGYTFGSGTRLTVV.

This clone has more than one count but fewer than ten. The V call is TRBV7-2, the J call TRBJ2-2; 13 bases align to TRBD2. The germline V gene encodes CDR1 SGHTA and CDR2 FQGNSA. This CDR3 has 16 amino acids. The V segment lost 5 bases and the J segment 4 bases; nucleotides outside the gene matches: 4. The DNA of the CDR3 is TGTGCCAGCAGCGGGACTAGCGGGATATCCACCGGGGAGCTGTTTTTT. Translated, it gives CASSGTSGISTGELFF.

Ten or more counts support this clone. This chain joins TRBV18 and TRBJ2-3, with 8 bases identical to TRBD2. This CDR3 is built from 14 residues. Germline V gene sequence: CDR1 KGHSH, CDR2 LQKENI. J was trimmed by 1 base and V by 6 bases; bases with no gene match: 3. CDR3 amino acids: CASSQGLGTDTQYF. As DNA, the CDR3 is TGTGCCAGCTCCCAGGGACTAGGCACAGATACGCAGTATTTT.

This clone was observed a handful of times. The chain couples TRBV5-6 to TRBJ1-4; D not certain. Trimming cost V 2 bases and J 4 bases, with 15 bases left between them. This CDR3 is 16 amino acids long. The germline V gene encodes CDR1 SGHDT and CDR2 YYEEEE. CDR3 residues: CASSLSSDLLNEKLFF. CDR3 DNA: TGTGCCAGCAGCTTATCCTCAGATTTACTTAATGAAAAACTGTTTTTT. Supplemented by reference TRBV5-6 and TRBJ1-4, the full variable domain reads DAGVTQSPTHLIKTRGQQVTLRCSPKSGHDTVSWYQQALGQGPQFIFQYYEEEERQRGNFPDRFSGHQFPNYSSELNVNALLLGDSALYLCASSLSSDLLNEKLFFGSGTQLSVL.

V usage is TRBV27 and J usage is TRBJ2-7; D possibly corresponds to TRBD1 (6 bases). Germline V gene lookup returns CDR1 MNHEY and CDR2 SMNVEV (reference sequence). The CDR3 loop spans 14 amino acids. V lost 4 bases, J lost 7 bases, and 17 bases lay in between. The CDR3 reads CASSSGTRLGEQYF. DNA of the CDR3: TGTGCCAGCAGTTCCGGGACACGTCTCGGGGAGCAGTACTTC.

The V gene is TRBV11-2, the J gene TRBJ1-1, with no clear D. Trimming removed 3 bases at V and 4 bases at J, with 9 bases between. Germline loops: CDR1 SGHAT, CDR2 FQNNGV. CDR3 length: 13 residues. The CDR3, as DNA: TGTGCCAGCAGCTTCGAAGGTTTCACTGAAGCTTTCTTT. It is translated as CASSFEGFTEAFF.

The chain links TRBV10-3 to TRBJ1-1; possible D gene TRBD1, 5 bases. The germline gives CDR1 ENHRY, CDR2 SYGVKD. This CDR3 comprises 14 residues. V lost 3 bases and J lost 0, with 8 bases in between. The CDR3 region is CAISEDSLNTEAFF. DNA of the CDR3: TGTGCCATCAGTGAAGACAGTCTGAACACTGAAGCTTTCTTT.

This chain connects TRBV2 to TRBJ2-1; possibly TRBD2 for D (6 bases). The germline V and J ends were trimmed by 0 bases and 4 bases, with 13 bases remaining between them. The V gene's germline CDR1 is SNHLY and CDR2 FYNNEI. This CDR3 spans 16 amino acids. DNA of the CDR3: TGTGCCAGCAGTGAAGCTCTACTAGCCGCTTACAATGAGCAGTTCTTC. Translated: CASSEALLAAYNEQFF.

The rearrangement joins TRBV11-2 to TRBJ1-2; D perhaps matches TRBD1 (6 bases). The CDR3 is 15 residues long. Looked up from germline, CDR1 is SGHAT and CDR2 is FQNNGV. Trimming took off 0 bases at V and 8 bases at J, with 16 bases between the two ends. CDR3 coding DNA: TGTGCCAGCAGCTTAGAAGGCAGGGGTGGAAGGGGCTACACCTTC. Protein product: CASSLEGRGGRGYTF.

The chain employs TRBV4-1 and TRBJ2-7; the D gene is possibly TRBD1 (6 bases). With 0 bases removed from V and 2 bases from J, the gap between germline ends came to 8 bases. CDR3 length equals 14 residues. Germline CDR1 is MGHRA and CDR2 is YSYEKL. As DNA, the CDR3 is TGCGCCAGCAGCCAAGATCAGGGGACCTACGAGCAGTACTTC. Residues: CASSQDQGTYEQYF.

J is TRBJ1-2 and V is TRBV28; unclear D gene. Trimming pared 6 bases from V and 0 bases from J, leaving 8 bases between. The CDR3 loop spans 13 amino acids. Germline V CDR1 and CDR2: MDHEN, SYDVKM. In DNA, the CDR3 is TGTGCCAGCAGATCGACGGCTAACTATGGCTACACCTTC. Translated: CASRSTANYGYTF.

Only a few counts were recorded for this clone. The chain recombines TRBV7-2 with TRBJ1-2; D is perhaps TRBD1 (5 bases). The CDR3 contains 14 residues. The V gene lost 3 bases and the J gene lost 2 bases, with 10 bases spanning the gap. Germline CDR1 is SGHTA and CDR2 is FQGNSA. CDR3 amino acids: CASSLGGRNYGYTF. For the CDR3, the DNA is TGTGCCAGCAGCTTGGGGGGTCGGAACTATGGCTACACCTTC.